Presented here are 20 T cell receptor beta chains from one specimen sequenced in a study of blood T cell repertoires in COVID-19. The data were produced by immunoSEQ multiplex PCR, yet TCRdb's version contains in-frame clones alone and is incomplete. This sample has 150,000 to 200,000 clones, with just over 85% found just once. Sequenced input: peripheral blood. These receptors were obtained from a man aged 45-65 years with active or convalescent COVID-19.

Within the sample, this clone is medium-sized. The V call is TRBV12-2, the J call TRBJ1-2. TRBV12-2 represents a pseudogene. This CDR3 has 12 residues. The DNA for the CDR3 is TGTGCAAGTCGCTTAATTATCTATGGCTACACCTTC. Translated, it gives CASRLIIYGYTF.

In nucleotides, the CDR3 is TGCGCCAGCAGCCTGGGACTCACCTCCAGTACAAGCACAGATACGCAGTATTTT. It yields the protein CASSLGLTSSTSTDTQYF. The chain couples TRBV5-1 to TRBJ2-3; maybe TRBD2 (6 bases). This CDR3 has 18 amino acids. V was pared by 4 bases and J by 0 bases, with 21 bases between. The V gene's germline CDR1 is SGHRS and CDR2 YFSETQ.

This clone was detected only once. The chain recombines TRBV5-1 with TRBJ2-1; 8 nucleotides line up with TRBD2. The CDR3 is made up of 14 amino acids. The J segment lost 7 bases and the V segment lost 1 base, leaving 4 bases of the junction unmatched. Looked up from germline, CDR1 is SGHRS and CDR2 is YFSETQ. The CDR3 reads CASSLTGGPNEQFF. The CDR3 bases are TGCGCCAGCAGCTTGACGGGAGGGCCGAATGAGCAGTTCTTC.

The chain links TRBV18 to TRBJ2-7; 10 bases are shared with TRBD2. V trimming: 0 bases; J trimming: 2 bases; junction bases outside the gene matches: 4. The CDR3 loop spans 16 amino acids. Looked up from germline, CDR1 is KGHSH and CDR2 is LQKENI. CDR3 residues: CASSPPSLAGAYEQYF. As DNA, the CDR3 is TGTGCCAGCTCACCACCCTCTCTAGCGGGGGCCTACGAGCAGTACTTC.

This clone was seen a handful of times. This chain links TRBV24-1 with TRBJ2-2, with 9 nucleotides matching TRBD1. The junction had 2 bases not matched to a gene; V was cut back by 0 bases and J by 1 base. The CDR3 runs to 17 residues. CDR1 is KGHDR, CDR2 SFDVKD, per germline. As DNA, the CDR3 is TGTGCCACCAGTGATTTGGTGGGACAGGGGAACACCGGGGAGCTGTTTTTT. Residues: CATSDLVGQGNTGELFF.

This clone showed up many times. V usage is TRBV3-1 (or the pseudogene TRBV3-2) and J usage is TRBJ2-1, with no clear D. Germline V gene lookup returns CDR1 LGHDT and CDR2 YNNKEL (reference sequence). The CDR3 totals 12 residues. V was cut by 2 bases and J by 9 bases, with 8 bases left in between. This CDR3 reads CASSQLAGEQFF. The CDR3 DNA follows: TGTGCCAGCAGCCAATTGGCAGGTGAGCAGTTCTTC.

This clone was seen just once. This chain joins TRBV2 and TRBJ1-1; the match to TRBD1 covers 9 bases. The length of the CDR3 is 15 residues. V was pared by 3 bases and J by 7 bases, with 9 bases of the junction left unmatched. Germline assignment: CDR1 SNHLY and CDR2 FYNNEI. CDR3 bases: TGTGCCAGCAGTGATCTTGGACAGGGGTTAAGTGAAGCTTTCTTT. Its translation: CASSDLGQGLSEAFF.

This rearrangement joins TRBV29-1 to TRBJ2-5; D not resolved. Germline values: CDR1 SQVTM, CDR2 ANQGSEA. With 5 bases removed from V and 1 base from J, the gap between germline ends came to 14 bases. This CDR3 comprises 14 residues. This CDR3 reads CSVLITFLQETQYF. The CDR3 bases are TGCAGCGTTCTGATTACATTCCTCCAAGAGACCCAGTACTTC.

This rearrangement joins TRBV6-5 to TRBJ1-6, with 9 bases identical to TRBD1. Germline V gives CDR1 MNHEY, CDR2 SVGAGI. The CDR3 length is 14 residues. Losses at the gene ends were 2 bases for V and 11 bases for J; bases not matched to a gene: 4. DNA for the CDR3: TGTGCCAGCAGTTACAGGACAGGGGAAACACCCCTCCACTTT. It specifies CASSYRTGETPLHF.

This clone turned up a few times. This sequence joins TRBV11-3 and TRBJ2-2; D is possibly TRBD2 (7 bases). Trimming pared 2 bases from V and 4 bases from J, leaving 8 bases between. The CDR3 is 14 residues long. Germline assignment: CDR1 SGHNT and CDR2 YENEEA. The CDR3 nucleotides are TGTGCCAGCAGCTTAAGGGGGGGCACCGGGGAGCTGTTTTTT. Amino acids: CASSLRGGTGELFF. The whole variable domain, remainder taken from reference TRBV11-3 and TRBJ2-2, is EAGVVQSPRYKIIEKKQPVAFWCNPISGHNTLYWYLQNLGQGPELLIRYENEEAVDDSQLPKDRFSAERLKGVDSTLKIQPAELGDSAVYLCASSLRGGTGELFFGEGSRLTVL.

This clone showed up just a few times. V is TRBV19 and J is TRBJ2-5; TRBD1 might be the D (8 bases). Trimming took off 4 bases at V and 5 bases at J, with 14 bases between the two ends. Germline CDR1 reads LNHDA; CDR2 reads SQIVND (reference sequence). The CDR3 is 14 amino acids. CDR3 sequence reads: CASSSPQGGETQYF. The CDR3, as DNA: TGTGCCAGTAGTAGCCCACAGGGGGGGGAGACCCAGTACTTC.

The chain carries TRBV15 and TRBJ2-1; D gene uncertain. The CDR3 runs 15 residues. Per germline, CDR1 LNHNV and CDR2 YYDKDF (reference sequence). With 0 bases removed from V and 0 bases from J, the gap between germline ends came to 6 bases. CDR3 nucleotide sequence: TGTGCCACCAGCAGAGAAGCGAGCTCCTACAATGAGCAGTTCTTC. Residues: CATSREASSYNEQFF.

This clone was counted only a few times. CDR3 amino acids: CASSLTGGISYEQYF. CDR3 DNA: TGTGCCAGCAGTTTAACAGGGGGCATCAGCTACGAGCAGTACTTC. The chain has TRBV28 and TRBJ2-7, with TRBD1 matching over 9 bases. This CDR3 has 15 residues. The V and J ends lost 2 bases and 3 bases, in that order; junction bases with no gene match: 5. CDR1 and CDR2 from the germline V gene are MDHEN and SYDVKM.

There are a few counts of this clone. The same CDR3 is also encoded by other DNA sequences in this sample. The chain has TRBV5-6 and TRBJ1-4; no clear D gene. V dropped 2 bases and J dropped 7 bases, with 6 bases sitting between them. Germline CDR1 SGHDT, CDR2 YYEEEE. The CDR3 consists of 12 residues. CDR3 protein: CASSFSSEKLFF. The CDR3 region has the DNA TGTGCCAGCAGCTTTTCGAGTGAAAAACTGTTTTTT.

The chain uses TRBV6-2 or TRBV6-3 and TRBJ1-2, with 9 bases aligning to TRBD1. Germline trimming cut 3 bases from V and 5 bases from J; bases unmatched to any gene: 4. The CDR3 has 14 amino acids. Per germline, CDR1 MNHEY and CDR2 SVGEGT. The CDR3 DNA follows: TGTGCCAGCAGTTATGGACAGGGGAGGTATGGCTACACCTTC. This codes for CASSYGQGRYGYTF.

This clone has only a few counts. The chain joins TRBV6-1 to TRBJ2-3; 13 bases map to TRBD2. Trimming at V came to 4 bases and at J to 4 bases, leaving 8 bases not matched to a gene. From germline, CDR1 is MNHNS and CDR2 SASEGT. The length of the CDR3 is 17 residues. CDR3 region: CASSARWTSGSPDTQYF. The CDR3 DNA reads TGTGCCAGCAGTGCCCGATGGACTAGCGGGAGCCCAGATACGCAGTATTTT.

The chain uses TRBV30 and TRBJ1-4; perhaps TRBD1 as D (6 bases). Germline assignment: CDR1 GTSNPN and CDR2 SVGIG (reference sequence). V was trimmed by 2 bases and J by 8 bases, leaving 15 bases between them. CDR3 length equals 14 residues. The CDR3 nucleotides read TGTGCCTGGAGTAGGGGAGGGGGAAACGAAAAACTGTTTTTT. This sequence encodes CAWSRGGGNEKLFF.

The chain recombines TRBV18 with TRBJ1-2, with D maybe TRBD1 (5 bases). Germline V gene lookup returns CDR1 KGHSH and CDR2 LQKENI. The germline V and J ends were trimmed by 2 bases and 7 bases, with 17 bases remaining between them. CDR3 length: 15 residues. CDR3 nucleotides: TGTGCCAGCTCACCATTTGGGGGGATAGATGTTGGCTACACCTTC. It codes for CASSPFGGIDVGYTF.

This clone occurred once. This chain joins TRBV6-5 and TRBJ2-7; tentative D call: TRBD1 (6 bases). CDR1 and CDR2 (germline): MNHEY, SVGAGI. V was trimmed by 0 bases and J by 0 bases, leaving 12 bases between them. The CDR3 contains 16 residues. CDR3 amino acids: CASSYSPRTDSYEQYF. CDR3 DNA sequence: TGTGCCAGCAGTTACTCACCCCGGACAGACTCCTACGAGCAGTACTTC.

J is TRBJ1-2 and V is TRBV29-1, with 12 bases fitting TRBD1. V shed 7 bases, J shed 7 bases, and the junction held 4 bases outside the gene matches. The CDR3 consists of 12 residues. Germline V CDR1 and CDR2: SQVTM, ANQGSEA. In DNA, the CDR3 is TGCAGCGGGGGACAGGGGGCTACTGGCTACACCTTC. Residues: CSGGQGATGYTF. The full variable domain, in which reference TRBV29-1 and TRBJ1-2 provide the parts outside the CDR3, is SAVISQKPSRDICQRGTSLTIQCQVDSQVTMMFWYRQQPGQSLTLIATANQGSEATYESGFVIDKFPISRPNLTFSTLTVSNMSPEDSSIYLCSGGQGATGYTFGSGTRLTVV.